This TCR beta chain was recovered during a study of blood T cell repertoires in COVID-19. Study context: Acute-phase and convalescent COVID-19 samples originated in the United States, Italy and Spain. PBMCs, B-cell-depleted T cells, or T cells were the source of the cDNA or gDNA that made up the material.

Trimming removed 6 bases from V and 0 bases from J, with 14 bases in between. Per the germline V gene, CDR1 is KGHSH and CDR2 is LQKENI. This CDR3 region has 15 residues. In the original processing: The assay estimated nucleated cells by amplifying reference gene primers. Clones were sequenced by immunoSEQ multiplex PCR, and TCRdb holds only the in-frame ones, with some missing. D and trimming were read from the DNA, whereas the V and J calls and clone size are those reported in that table. The sample carries about 100,000 clones, about 90% recorded once. Patients in Seattle were enrolled during active infection, then followed longitudinally.

Sequencing input: peripheral blood. The sequence derives from a woman in her fifties or sixties with COVID-19, enrolled during active disease. The chain uses TRBV18 and TRBJ2-5; TRBD2 is a possible D gene (6 bases). In nucleotides, the CDR3 is TGTGCCAGCTCGTCAGCGGCGGGGTACCAAGAGACCCAGTACTTC. It yields the protein CASSSAAGYQETQYF.